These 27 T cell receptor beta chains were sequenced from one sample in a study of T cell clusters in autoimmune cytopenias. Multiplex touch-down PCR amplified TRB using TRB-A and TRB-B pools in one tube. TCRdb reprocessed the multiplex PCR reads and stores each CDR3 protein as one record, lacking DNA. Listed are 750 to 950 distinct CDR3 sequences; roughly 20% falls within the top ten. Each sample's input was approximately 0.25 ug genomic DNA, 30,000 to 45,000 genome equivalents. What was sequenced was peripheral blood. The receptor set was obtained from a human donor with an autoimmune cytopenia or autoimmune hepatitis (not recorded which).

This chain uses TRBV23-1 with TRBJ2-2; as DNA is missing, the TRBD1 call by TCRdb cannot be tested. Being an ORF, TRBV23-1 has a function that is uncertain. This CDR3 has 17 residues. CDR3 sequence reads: CASSPPRRTGNTGELFF.

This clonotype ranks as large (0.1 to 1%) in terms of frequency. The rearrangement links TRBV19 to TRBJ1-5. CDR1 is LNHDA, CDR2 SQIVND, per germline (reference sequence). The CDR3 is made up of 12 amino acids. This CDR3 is CASRQSNQPQHF.

CDR3 loop: CASSATSGTSYGYTF. The chain employs TRBV5-1 and TRBJ1-2. CDR3 length: 15 residues. The germline V gene has CDR1 SGHRS and CDR2 YFSETQ. Looking up the rest from reference TRBV5-1 and TRBJ1-2 gives the full variable domain: KAGVTQTPRYLIKTRGQQVTLSCSPISGHRSVSWYQQTPGQGLQFLFEYFSETQRNKGNFPGRFSGRQFSNSRSEMNVSTLELGDSALYLCASSATSGTSYGYTFGSGTRLTVV.

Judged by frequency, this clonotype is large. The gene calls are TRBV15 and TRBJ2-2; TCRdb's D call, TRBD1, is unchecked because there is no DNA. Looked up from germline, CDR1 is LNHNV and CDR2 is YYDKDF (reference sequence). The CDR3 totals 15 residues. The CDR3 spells CATSRVGGPTGELFF. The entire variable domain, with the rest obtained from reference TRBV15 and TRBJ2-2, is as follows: DAMVIQNPRYQVTQFGKPVTLSCSQTLNHNVMYWYQQKSSQAPKLLFHYYDKDFNNEADTPDNFQSRRPNTSFCFLDIRSPGLGDTAMYLCATSRVGGPTGELFFGEGSRLTVL.

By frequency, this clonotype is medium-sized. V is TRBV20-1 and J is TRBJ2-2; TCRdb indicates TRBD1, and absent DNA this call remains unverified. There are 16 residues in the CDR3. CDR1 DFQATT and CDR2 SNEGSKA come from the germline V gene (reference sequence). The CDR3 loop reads CSARDPTGISTGELFF.

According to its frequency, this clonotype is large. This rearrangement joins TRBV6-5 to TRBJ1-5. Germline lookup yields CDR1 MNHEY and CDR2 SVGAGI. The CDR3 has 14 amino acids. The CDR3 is CASSYSRVGQPQHF.

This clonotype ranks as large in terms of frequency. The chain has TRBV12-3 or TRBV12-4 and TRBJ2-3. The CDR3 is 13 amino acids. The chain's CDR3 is CASSLSRGDTQYF.

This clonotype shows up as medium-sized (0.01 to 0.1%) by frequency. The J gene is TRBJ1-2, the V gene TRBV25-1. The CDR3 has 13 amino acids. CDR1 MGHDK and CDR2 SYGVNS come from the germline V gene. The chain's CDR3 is CASSLGTNYGYTF.

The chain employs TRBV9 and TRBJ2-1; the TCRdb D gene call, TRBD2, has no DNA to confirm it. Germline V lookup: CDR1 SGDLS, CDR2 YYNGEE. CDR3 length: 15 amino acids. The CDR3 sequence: CASSVGGLALDEQFF. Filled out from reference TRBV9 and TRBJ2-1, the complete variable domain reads DSGVTQTPKHLITATGQRVTLRCSPRSGDLSVYWYQQSLDQGLQFLIQYYNGEERAKGNILERFSAQQFPDLHSELNLSSLELGDSALYFCASSVGGLALDEQFFGPGTRLTVL.

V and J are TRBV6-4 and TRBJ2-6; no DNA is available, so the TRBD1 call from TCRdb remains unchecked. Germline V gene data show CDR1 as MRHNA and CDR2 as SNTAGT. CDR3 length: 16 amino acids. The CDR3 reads CASSDSGGSGANVLTF.

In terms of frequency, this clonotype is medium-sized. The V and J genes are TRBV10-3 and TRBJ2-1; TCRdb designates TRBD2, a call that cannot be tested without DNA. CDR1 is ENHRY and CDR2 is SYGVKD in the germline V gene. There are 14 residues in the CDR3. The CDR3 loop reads CAIRASGGLNEQFF.

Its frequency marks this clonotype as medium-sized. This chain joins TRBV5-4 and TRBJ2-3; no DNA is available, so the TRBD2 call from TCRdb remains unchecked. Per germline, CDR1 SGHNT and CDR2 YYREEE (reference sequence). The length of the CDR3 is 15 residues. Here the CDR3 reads CASSRGGLGTDTQYF.

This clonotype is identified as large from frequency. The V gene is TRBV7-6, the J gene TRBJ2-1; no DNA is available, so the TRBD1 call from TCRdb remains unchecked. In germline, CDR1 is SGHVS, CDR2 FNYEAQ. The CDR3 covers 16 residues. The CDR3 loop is CASSNPEAGGLGEQFF.

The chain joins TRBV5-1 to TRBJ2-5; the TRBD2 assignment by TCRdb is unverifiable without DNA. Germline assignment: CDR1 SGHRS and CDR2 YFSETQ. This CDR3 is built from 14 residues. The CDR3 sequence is CASSYSGREETQYF.

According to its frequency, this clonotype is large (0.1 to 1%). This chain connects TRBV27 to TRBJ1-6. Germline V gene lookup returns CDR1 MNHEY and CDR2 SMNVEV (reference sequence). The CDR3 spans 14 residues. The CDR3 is CASSFGMSDSPLHF.

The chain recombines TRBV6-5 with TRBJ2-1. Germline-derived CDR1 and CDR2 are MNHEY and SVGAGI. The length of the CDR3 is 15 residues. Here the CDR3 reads CASSYAFSSRNEQFF.

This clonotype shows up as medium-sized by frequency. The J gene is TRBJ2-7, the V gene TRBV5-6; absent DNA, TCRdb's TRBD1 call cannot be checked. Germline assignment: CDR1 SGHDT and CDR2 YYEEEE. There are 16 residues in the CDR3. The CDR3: CASSSLAARSSYEQYF.

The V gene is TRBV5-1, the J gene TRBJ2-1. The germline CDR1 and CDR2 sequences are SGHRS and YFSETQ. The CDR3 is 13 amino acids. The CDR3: CASSSALGNEQFF.

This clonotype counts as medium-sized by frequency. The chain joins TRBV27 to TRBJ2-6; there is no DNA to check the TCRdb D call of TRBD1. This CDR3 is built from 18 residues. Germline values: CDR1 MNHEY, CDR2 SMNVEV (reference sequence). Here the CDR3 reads CASSLQGAPLSGANVLTF.

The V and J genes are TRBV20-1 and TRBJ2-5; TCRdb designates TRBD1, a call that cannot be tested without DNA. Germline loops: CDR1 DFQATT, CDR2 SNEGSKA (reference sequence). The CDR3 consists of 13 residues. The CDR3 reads CSASVSPEETQYF.

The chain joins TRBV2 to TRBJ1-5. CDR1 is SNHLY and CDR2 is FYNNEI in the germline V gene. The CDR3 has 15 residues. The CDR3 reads CASSVGSYRNQPQHF.

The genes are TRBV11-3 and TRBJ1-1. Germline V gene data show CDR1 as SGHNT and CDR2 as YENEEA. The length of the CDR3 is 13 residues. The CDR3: CASSSYGGAEAFF.

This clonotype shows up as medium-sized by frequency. CDR3 protein: CASSLRPGGFNQPQHF. The chain links TRBV11-2 to TRBJ1-5; the TRBD1 assignment by TCRdb is unverifiable without DNA. The germline gives CDR1 SGHAT, CDR2 FQNNGV. This CDR3 contains 16 residues. Drawing the rest from reference TRBV11-2 and TRBJ1-5, the complete variable domain is EAGVAQSPRYKIIEKRQSVAFWCNPISGHATLYWYQQILGQGPKLLIQFQNNGVVDDSQLPKDRFSAERLKGVDSTLKIQPAKLEDSAVYLCASSLRPGGFNQPQHFGDGTRLSIL.

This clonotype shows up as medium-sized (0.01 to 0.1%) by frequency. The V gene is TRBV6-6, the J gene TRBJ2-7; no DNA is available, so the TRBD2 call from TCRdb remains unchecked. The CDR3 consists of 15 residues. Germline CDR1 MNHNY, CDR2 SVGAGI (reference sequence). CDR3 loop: CASSYRLAGAYEQYF.

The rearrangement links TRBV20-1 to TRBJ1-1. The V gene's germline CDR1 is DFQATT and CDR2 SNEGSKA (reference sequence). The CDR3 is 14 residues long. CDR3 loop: CSARHIRTGLRAFF.

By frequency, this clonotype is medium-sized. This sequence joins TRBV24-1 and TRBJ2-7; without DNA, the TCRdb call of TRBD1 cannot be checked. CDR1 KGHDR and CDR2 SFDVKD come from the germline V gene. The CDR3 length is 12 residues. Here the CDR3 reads CATSDPGREQYF.

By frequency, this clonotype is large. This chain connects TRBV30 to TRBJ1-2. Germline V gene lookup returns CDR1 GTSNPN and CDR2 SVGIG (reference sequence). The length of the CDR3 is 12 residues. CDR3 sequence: CAWATVWYGYTF.